One sample yielded the 24 T cell receptor beta chains listed below, sequenced in a study of vaccination effects on CD4 cells after COVID-19. TCRdb's copy holds only in-frame clones and misses some; the assay was immunoSEQ multiplex PCR. Found here are some 50,000 clones, 65% to 80% of them singletons; the top ten hold over 13%. No antigen has been identified for these receptors. The ViraFEST assay expanded antigen-specific CD4+ T cells with viral peptide pools before sequencing. Investigators separated out CD4+ T cells once around 10 days of culture had passed. Participants were vaccinated with two doses of either the BNT162b2 or mRNA-1273 vaccine. Sample: CD4+ T cells from PBMCs cultured with HCoV-OC43 spike peptides, taken after COVID-19 vaccination. As to subset: HCoV-OC43 spike overlapping peptide pool stimulation. All receptors come from a human donor who received a COVID-19 vaccine.

The chain carries TRBV7-9 and TRBJ2-6, with TRBD1 matching 9 bases. The V gene end was trimmed by 3 bases and the J gene end by 1 base; junction bases not matched to a gene: 4. This CDR3 is built from 17 residues. From germline, CDR1 is SEHNR and CDR2 FQNEAQ (reference sequence). The CDR3 DNA follows: TGTGCCAGCAGCTTGTGGACAGGGGATTCTGGGGCCAACGTCCTGACTTTC. It codes for CASSLWTGDSGANVLTF.

The rearrangement joins TRBV5-1 to TRBJ1-4, with D maybe TRBD1 (5 bases). Germline lookup yields CDR1 SGHRS and CDR2 YFSETQ. Trimming stripped 4 bases from V and 6 bases from J, with 13 bases between. The CDR3 runs 14 residues. The CDR3 loop is CASSTGRGDEKLFF. As DNA, the CDR3 is TGCGCCAGCAGCACGGGCAGAGGGGATGAAAAACTGTTTTTT.

The V gene is TRBV30, the J gene TRBJ1-5; TRBD1 matches at 9 bases. J lost 6 bases, V lost 1 base, and 4 bases had no gene match. From germline, CDR1 is GTSNPN and CDR2 SVGIG (reference sequence). The CDR3 consists of 14 residues. CDR3 DNA sequence: TGTGCCTGGAGTGGGGGGACAGGGCGTCAGCCCCAGCATTTT. The encoded protein is CAWSGGTGRQPQHF.

The J gene is TRBJ1-2, the V gene TRBV10-3, with D possibly being TRBD1 (5 bases). Germline CDR1 ENHRY, CDR2 SYGVKD. This CDR3 contains 16 residues. Trimming stripped 2 bases from V and 4 bases from J, with 17 bases between. CDR3: CAISEDRSPIGYGYTF. CDR3 in DNA: TGTGCCATCAGTGAGGACAGATCCCCTATCGGCTATGGCTACACCTTC.

This chain connects TRBV30 to TRBJ1-2; unclear D gene. This CDR3 comprises 12 residues. V was shortened by 3 bases and J by 3 bases, with 8 bases between the two germline ends. The germline V gene has CDR1 GTSNPN and CDR2 SVGIG (reference sequence). CDR3 loop: CAWSESHYGYTF. CDR3 nucleotides: TGTGCCTGGAGCGAATCTCACTATGGCTACACCTTC.

The CDR3 coding sequence is TGTGCCAGCAGCCTTCTAGCGGGAGGGCCTCGGGACACAGATACGCAGTATTTT. This codes for CASSLLAGGPRDTDTQYF. The rearrangement joins TRBV7-9 to TRBJ2-3; 12 bases agree with TRBD2. The CDR3 loop spans 18 amino acids. CDR1 and CDR2 (germline): SEHNR, FQNEAQ (reference sequence). V gave up 5 bases and J gave up 2 bases; unmatched junction bases: 11.

The chain has TRBV20-1 and TRBJ1-2; D unclear. CDR1 DFQATT and CDR2 SNEGSKA come from the germline V gene (reference sequence). The length of the CDR3 is 11 residues. The V end was cut by 3 bases, the J end by 0 bases, with 2 bases between. The CDR3 reads CSARPNYGYTF. The CDR3 DNA reads as TGCAGTGCTAGGCCTAACTATGGCTACACCTTC.

This clone was seen more than once but under ten times. The chain combines TRBV19 with TRBJ1-2; TRBD1 matches 7 bases. The CDR3 contains 14 residues. Germline V gives CDR1 LNHDA, CDR2 SQIVND (reference sequence). V shed 3 bases, J shed 6 bases, and the junction held 7 bases outside the gene matches. CDR3 DNA sequence: TGTGCCAGTAGTATCTCTCCGGGACAGAATGGCTACACCTTC. This codes for CASSISPGQNGYTF.

This clone was seen a single time. This chain uses TRBV20-1 with TRBJ2-3; D is unresolved. Trimming left V 7 bases short and J 6 bases short, with 11 bases between. This CDR3 is built from 11 residues. CDR1 is DFQATT, CDR2 SNEGSKA, per germline (reference sequence). CDR3 residues: CSVGHGDTQYF. CDR3 nucleotides: TGCAGTGTGGGTCACGGGGATACGCAGTATTTT.

This chain connects TRBV25-1 to TRBJ1-1, with 10 bases identical to TRBD1. The CDR3 has 16 amino acids. Germline V gene data show CDR1 as MGHDK and CDR2 as SYGVNS. Unmatched junction bases numbered 17, after V lost 6 bases and J lost 10 bases. The CDR3 protein is CASSGGGTGAVGAAFF. The CDR3 DNA reads TGTGCCAGCAGCGGCGGAGGGACAGGGGCGGTCGGGGCAGCTTTCTTT.

The genes are TRBV6-5 and TRBJ1-3; TRBD1 matches at 9 bases. Trimming took 8 bases from V and 3 from J; bases not matched to a gene: 8. Germline V gene sequence: CDR1 MNHEY, CDR2 SVGAGI. This CDR3 has 15 residues. The CDR3, as DNA: TGTGCCAGCTGGAAACAGGGGGCGATTGGAAACACCATATATTTT. This translates into CASWKQGAIGNTIYF.

The V and J genes are TRBV10-1 and TRBJ2-1; D might be TRBD1 (6 bases). CDR3 length: 13 residues. The V end was cut by 5 bases, the J end by 5 bases, with 10 bases between. Germline V gene data show CDR1 as WNHNN and CDR2 as SYGVQD (reference sequence). The CDR3 bases are TGCGCCAGCAGTAGCGGACAGAACAATGAGCAGTTCTTC. This gives the protein CASSSGQNNEQFF.

This chain links TRBV19 with TRBJ2-7, with a possible D match to TRBD1 (5 bases). The CDR3 is 14 residues long. CDR1 is LNHDA and CDR2 is SQIVND in the germline V gene (reference sequence). The V gene lost 4 bases and the J gene lost 0 bases, with 10 bases spanning the gap. The chain's CDR3 is CASSKTASSYEQYF. The CDR3 nucleotides read TGTGCCAGTAGTAAGACAGCGAGCTCCTACGAGCAGTACTTC.

The genes are TRBV4-1 and TRBJ1-6, with D perhaps matching TRBD1 (5 bases). CDR1 MGHRA and CDR2 YSYEKL come from the germline V gene. The CDR3 consists of 13 residues. The germline V and J ends were trimmed by 0 bases and 12 bases, with 9 bases remaining between them. The CDR3: CASSQESGRPLHF. For the CDR3, the DNA is TGCGCCAGCAGCCAAGAATCAGGGCGACCCCTCCACTTT.

The chain carries TRBV7-6 and TRBJ2-4; 7 bases are a match to TRBD1. Germline V gene lookup returns CDR1 SGHVS and CDR2 FNYEAQ. This CDR3 is 15 amino acids long. The trim removed 1 base at V and 3 bases at J, leaving 3 bases unmatched. The CDR3 DNA sequence: TGTGCCAGCAGCTTAGGGCCAGGGGGCAAAAACATTCAGTACTTC. Translated, it gives CASSLGPGGKNIQYF.

V usage is TRBV3-1 (or the pseudogene TRBV3-2) and J usage is TRBJ2-1, with TRBD2 matching over 8 bases. Germline CDR1 is LGHDT and CDR2 is YNNKEL (reference sequence). Losses at the gene ends were 7 bases for V and 6 bases for J; bases not matched to a gene: 8. The CDR3 contains 14 residues. The chain's CDR3 is CASNNAGGINEQFF. The CDR3 coding sequence is TGTGCCAGCAATAACGCGGGGGGAATCAATGAGCAGTTCTTC.

The chain recombines TRBV24-1 with TRBJ1-2; weak D call: TRBD1 (5 bases). Trimming took 3 bases from V and 8 from J, leaving 18 bases between them. CDR3 size: 15 residues. CDR1 KGHDR and CDR2 SFDVKD come from the germline V gene. The chain's CDR3 is CATSDRGGYDDGYTF. As DNA, the CDR3 is TGTGCCACCAGTGATCGGGGGGGGTACGATGACGGCTACACCTTC.

The chain links TRBV5-1 to TRBJ1-6; D possibly corresponds to TRBD1 (6 bases). V lost 2 bases and J 1 base, leaving 13 bases between the germline ends. Germline V lookup: CDR1 SGHRS, CDR2 YFSETQ. The CDR3 totals 17 residues. CDR3 nucleotide sequence: TGCGCCAGCAGCTTATCACTCCAGGGGTCCTATAATTCACCCCTCCACTTT. As protein: CASSLSLQGSYNSPLHF.

The V call is TRBV7-8, the J call TRBJ2-2, with D possibly TRBD1 on 6 matching bases. The CDR3 sequence is 16 residues long. CDR1 is SGHVS, CDR2 FQNEAQ, per germline. The V end lost 2 bases, the J end lost 1 base, and 11 bases lay between the germline ends. The CDR3: CASSLTGTKNTGELFF. The CDR3 DNA follows: TGTGCCAGCAGCTTAACCGGGACAAAGAACACCGGGGAGCTGTTTTTT.

V gene TRBV5-1 combines with J gene TRBJ2-1; TRBD1 might be the D (5 bases). V was trimmed by 2 bases and J by 3 bases, leaving 9 bases between them. CDR1 is SGHRS, CDR2 YFSETQ, per germline. This CDR3 has 14 residues. This CDR3 reads CASSFLGDYNEQFF. The CDR3 region has the DNA TGCGCCAGCAGCTTCCTAGGGGACTACAATGAGCAGTTCTTC.

The rearrangement links TRBV5-1 to TRBJ1-4; 10 positions match TRBD1. Germline CDR1 and CDR2: SGHRS and YFSETQ. V was pared by 3 bases and J by 5 bases, with 4 bases of the junction left unmatched. There are 15 residues in the CDR3. CDR3 loop: CASSWGQGRNEKLFF. The CDR3 DNA sequence: TGCGCCAGCAGCTGGGGACAGGGGCGAAATGAAAAACTGTTTTTT.

A few counts support this clone. J is TRBJ2-7 and V is TRBV12-5; D remains unclear. Per the germline V gene, CDR1 is LGHNT and CDR2 is FRNRAP. Trimming stripped 5 bases from V and 6 bases from J, with 17 bases between. The CDR3 runs to 14 residues. The CDR3 sequence is CASGPGLPSVEQYF. The DNA for the CDR3 is TGTGCTAGTGGTCCGGGCCTGCCTTCTGTCGAGCAGTACTTC.

This clone was observed many times. This chain links TRBV5-1 with TRBJ2-5; D call uncertain. CDR1 SGHRS and CDR2 YFSETQ come from the germline V gene. The CDR3 runs to 15 residues. Deletions cut 0 bases from V and 8 bases from J, with 17 bases between. Here the CDR3 DNA reads TGCGCCAGCAGCTTGGGAAATGAACACCGAGTCACCCAGTACTTC. Translated, it gives CASSLGNEHRVTQYF.

V usage is TRBV9 and J usage is TRBJ2-1, with 8 bases that match TRBD2. CDR3 length equals 15 residues. CDR1 SGDLS and CDR2 YYNGEE come from the germline V gene. After removal of 2 bases from V and 0 bases from J, the junction contained 1 base not matched to a gene. The chain's CDR3 is CASSVSGISYNEQFF. As DNA, the CDR3 is TGTGCCAGCAGCGTTAGCGGGATCTCCTACAATGAGCAGTTCTTC.